Following are 19 T cell receptor beta chains from one sample sequenced in a study of cytotoxic CD8 clonotypes in ibrutinib-treated CLL. This table comes from immunoSEQ multiplex PCR, and its TCRdb copy is limited to in-frame clones, with some not included. The profile covers under 200,000 clones, with around 84% appearing a single time and roughly 1.9% taken by the ten largest. The source was PBMCs, collected after 12 months of ibrutinib treatment. Receptors originate from a human donor with chronic lymphocytic leukemia.

The chain uses TRBV28 and TRBJ1-1; 11 positions agree with TRBD1. V lost 6 bases, J lost 6 bases, and 3 bases stayed unmatched. Germline CDR1 and CDR2: MDHEN and SYDVKM. CDR3 length equals 13 residues. CDR3 sequence (DNA): TGTGCCAGCAGGGGACAGGGGGAGGCTGAAGCTTTCTTT. It yields the protein CASRGQGEAEAFF.

The J gene is TRBJ2-1, the V gene TRBV11-2, with unresolved D. Germline CDR1 is SGHAT and CDR2 is FQNNGV. Trimming stripped 3 bases from V and 2 bases from J, with 11 bases between. The CDR3 has 15 residues. CDR3 in DNA: TGTGCCAGCAGCTTTGGCCAGGTGGCCTACAATGAGCAGTTCTTC. This codes for CASSFGQVAYNEQFF.

The rearrangement joins TRBV19 to TRBJ2-3; the D gene is possibly TRBD2 (6 bases). The germline gives CDR1 LNHDA, CDR2 SQIVND (reference sequence). This CDR3 is built from 15 residues. Trimming left V 3 bases short and J 4 bases short, with 14 bases between. This CDR3 is CASSIQGGLADTQYF. The CDR3 DNA reads as TGTGCCAGTAGTATTCAGGGAGGTTTGGCAGATACGCAGTATTTT.

This rearrangement joins TRBV11-2 to TRBJ2-4, with no clear D. V was shortened by 1 base and J by 7 bases, with 11 bases between the two germline ends. Germline CDR1 SGHAT, CDR2 FQNNGV. The CDR3 sequence is 14 residues long. CDR3 DNA sequence: TGTGCCAGCAGCTTAGGTCTCGGGCCCAACATTCAGTACTTC. Translation: CASSLGLGPNIQYF.

The chain couples TRBV28 to TRBJ1-3, with D perhaps TRBD1 (5 bases). The CDR3 totals 13 residues. V was cut by 5 bases and J by 5 bases, with 10 bases left in between. Looked up from germline, CDR1 is MDHEN and CDR2 is SYDVKM. The CDR3 here is CASSDDRRNTIYF. The CDR3, as DNA: TGTGCCAGCAGTGATGACAGACGAAACACCATATATTTT.

The V gene is TRBV10-2, the J gene TRBJ2-3; 9 nucleotides match TRBD2. V gave up 6 bases and J gave up 2 bases; unmatched junction bases: 9. CDR1 and CDR2 from the germline V gene are WSHSY and SAAADI. The CDR3 is 16 residues long. CDR3 region: CASRKGSGGYTDTQYF. In DNA, the CDR3 is TGCGCCAGCAGAAAAGGGAGCGGGGGGTACACAGATACGCAGTATTTT.

This chain joins TRBV13 and TRBJ2-4, with D perhaps TRBD2 (6 bases). V lost 0 bases to trimming and J lost 0 bases, with 15 bases between them. Germline values: CDR1 PRHDT, CDR2 FYEKMQ (reference sequence). CDR3 length: 18 residues. The CDR3: CASSLGSGLSLAKNIQYF. DNA for the CDR3: TGTGCCAGCAGCTTAGGCTCGGGACTTTCCCTAGCCAAAAACATTCAGTACTTC.

In this sample, this clone turned up once. This chain connects TRBV2 to TRBJ1-4, with D perhaps matching TRBD1 (5 bases). The CDR3 sequence is 13 residues long. Trimming cost V 8 bases and J 7 bases, with 14 bases left between them. CDR1 and CDR2 (germline): SNHLY, FYNNEI. The CDR3 here is CASLGGEGEKLFF. CDR3 DNA sequence: TGTGCCAGCTTGGGAGGGGAAGGTGAAAAACTGTTTTTT.

This rearrangement joins TRBV27 to TRBJ2-3; D possibly uses TRBD1 or TRBD2 (6 bases each). Trimming removed 7 bases from V and 6 bases from J, with 17 bases in between. The CDR3 has 14 residues. Per germline, CDR1 MNHEY and CDR2 SMNVEV (reference sequence). The CDR3 here is CASKWGASMDTQYF. The CDR3 region has the DNA TGTGCCAGCAAATGGGGGGCTAGTATGGATACGCAGTATTTT.

V gene TRBV9 combines with J gene TRBJ2-3; D is perhaps TRBD1 (6 bases). The CDR3 sequence is 15 residues long. Trimming took off 1 base at V and 0 bases at J, with 9 bases between the two ends. In germline, CDR1 is SGDLS, CDR2 YYNGEE. The CDR3 region has the DNA TGTGCCAGCAGCGTAAAAGACAGGAGCACAGATACGCAGTATTTT. Residues: CASSVKDRSTDTQYF.

This rearrangement joins TRBV19 to TRBJ1-5; the D is unclear. V gave up 3 bases and J gave up 0 bases, with 18 bases separating them. The CDR3 is 18 amino acids. Per the germline V gene, CDR1 is LNHDA and CDR2 is SQIVND (reference sequence). The CDR3 region is CASSMAALVLGSNQPQHF. The CDR3 nucleotides read TGTGCCAGTAGTATGGCGGCCCTCGTATTGGGTAGCAATCAGCCCCAGCATTTT.

This clone was recorded many times. The gene calls are TRBV7-2 and TRBJ1-2; D is uncertain. This CDR3 is built from 10 residues. Germline V gene lookup returns CDR1 SGHTA and CDR2 FQGNSA. CDR3 sequence (DNA): TGTGCAATTATAGGATCTGGCTACACCTTC. The encoded protein is CAIIGSGYTF. Supplemented by reference TRBV7-2 and TRBJ1-2, the full variable domain reads GAGVSQSPSNKVTEKGKDVELRCDPISGHTALYWYRQSLGQGLEFLIYFQGNSAPDKSGLPSDRFSAERTGGSVSTLTIQRTQQEDSAVYLCAIIGSGYTFGSGTRLTVV.

The chain has TRBV5-1 and TRBJ1-2; the match to TRBD1 covers 12 bases. Per the germline V gene, CDR1 is SGHRS and CDR2 is YFSETQ. J was trimmed by 3 bases and V by 0 bases; bases with no gene match: 9. This CDR3 has 18 amino acids. CDR3 protein: CASSLVGTGGATDYGYTF. The CDR3 bases are TGCGCCAGCAGCTTGGTCGGGACAGGGGGCGCGACGGACTATGGCTACACCTTC.

Only a few counts were recorded for this clone. This chain uses TRBV27 with TRBJ1-1; D uncertain. The CDR3 is 15 amino acids. V shed 1 base and J shed 2 bases, with 11 bases lying between them. CDR1 MNHEY and CDR2 SMNVEV come from the germline V gene (reference sequence). In DNA form, the CDR3 reads TGTGCCAGCAGTTTATTACGGGGTACTAACACTGAAGCTTTCTTT. Protein sequence: CASSLLRGTNTEAFF.

V is TRBV19 and J is TRBJ1-5, with no clear D. Germline CDR1 LNHDA, CDR2 SQIVND (reference sequence). Trimming left V 3 bases short and J 2 bases short, with 5 bases between. The CDR3 extends over 13 amino acids. The CDR3 DNA follows: TGTGCCAGTAGTATGGCCGGCAATCAGCCCCAGCATTTT. Translating gives CASSMAGNQPQHF. The full variable domain, rest sourced from reference TRBV19 and TRBJ1-5, is DGGITQSPKYLFRKEGQNVTLSCEQNLNHDAMYWYRQDPGQGLRLIYYSQIVNDFQKGDIAEGYSVSREKKESFPLTVTSAQKNPTAFYLCASSMAGNQPQHFGDGTRLSIL.

The V gene is TRBV29-1, the J gene TRBJ2-1; 7 nucleotides line up with TRBD2. There are 14 residues in the CDR3. Trimming cost V 4 bases and J 6 bases; bases outside gene matches: 9. Germline loops: CDR1 SQVTM, CDR2 ANQGSEA. The CDR3, as DNA: TGCAGCGTTGCGCCCGGGACTACCCTCAATGAGCAGTTCTTC. It is translated as CSVAPGTTLNEQFF.

The V call is TRBV5-1, the J call TRBJ2-2; TRBD2 matches at 12 bases. Trimming at V came to 0 bases and at J to 0 bases, leaving 3 bases not matched to a gene. Germline CDR1 reads SGHRS; CDR2 reads YFSETQ. This CDR3 has 18 amino acids. Written as DNA, the CDR3 is TGCGCCAGCAGCTTGGGACTAGCGGGAGCCGCGAACACCGGGGAGCTGTTTTTT. Its protein is CASSLGLAGAANTGELFF. The variable domain in full, with the rest retrieved from reference TRBV5-1 and TRBJ2-2, is KAGVTQTPRYLIKTRGQQVTLSCSPISGHRSVSWYQQTPGQGLQFLFEYFSETQRNKGNFPGRFSGRQFSNSRSEMNVSTLELGDSALYLCASSLGLAGAANTGELFFGEGSRLTVL.

This clone was counted a few times. The germline gene is not matched at one end of the junction; a read error may be the cause. The rearrangement joins TRBV23-1 to TRBJ2-7; TRBD2 aligns across 8 bases. TRBV23-1 is classed as an ORF, of uncertain function. The CDR3 totals 16 residues. The CDR3 loop is CASSQLLQSGTRAPHF. The CDR3 nucleotides are TGCGCCAGCAGTCAACTTCTCCAATCCGGGACTAGAGCACCTCACTTC.

V and J are TRBV7-3 and TRBJ2-3; D remains ambiguous. V lost 6 bases to trimming and J lost 4 bases, with 14 bases between them. The CDR3 covers 14 residues. Germline values: CDR1 SGHTA, CDR2 FQGTGA. The CDR3 here is CASSSGVPADTQYF. In DNA form, the CDR3 reads TGTGCCAGCAGTTCAGGAGTCCCCGCAGATACGCAGTATTTT.